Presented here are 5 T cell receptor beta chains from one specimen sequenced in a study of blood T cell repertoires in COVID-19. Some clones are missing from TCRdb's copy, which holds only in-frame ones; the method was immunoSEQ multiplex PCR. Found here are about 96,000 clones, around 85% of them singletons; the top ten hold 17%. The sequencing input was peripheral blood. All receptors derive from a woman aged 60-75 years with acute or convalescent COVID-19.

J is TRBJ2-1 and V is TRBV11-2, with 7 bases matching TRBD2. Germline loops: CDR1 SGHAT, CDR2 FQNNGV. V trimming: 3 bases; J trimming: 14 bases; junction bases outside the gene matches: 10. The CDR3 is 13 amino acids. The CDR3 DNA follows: TGTGCCAGCAGCTTTTCCAGCGGGGCCCGGAAGTTCTTC. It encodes CASSFSSGARKFF. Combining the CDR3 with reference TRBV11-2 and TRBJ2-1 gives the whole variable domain EAGVAQSPRYKIIEKRQSVAFWCNPISGHATLYWYQQILGQGPKLLIQFQNNGVVDDSQLPKDRFSAERLKGVDSTLKIQPAKLEDSAVYLCASSFSSGARKFFGPGTRLTVL.

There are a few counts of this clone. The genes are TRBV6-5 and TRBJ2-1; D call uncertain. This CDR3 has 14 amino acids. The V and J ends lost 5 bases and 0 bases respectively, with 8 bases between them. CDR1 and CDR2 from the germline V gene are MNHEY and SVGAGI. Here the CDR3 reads CASSSPSSYNEQFF. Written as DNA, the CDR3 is TGTGCCAGCAGTAGCCCAAGCTCCTACAATGAGCAGTTCTTC.

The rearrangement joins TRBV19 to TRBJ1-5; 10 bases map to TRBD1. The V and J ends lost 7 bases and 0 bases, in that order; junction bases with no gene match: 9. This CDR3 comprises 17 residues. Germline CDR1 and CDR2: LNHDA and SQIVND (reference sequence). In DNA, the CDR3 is TGTGCCAGTAAAGGGACAGGGGTATCAAATAGCAATCAGCCCCAGCATTTT. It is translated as CASKGTGVSNSNQPQHF.

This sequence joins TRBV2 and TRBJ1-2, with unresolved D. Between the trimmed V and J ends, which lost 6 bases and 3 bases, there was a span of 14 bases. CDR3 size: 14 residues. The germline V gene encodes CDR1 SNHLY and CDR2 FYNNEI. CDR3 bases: TGTGCCAGCAGGAGGGTAGGGAAAGACTATGGCTACACCTTC. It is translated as CASRRVGKDYGYTF.

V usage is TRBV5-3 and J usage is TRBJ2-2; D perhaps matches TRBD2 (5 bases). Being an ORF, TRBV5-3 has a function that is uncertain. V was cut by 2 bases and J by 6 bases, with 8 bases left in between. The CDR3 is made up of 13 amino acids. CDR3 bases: TGTGCCAGAAGCTTCCCGGGGTCCGGGGAGCTGTTTTTT. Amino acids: CARSFPGSGELFF.